The T cell receptor (beta chain) described here comes from a study of monozygotic twins with inflammatory bowel disease. Study-wide points: Twin pairs that were concordant did not differ from discordant pairs in repertoire similarity, possibly from limited power.

Germline loops: CDR1 MNHEY, CDR2 SVGAGI. The CDR3 contains 17 residues. TCRdb re-called the 5' RACE reads and shows each CDR3 protein once, DNA omitted. The sample holds approximately 400,000 distinct CDR3 sequences. For this clonotype: Its matching antigen is unknown.

The receptor comes from a human donor with ulcerative colitis or Crohn's disease, or a healthy co-twin of an affected twin (not recorded which). The rearrangement joins TRBV6-5 to TRBJ2-1; TCRdb reports TRBD2, a call that lacks DNA to check it against. The sequencing sample was made of blood. This chain's CDR3 is CASSYSKLAGSYNEQFF.